This entry lists 30 T cell receptor beta chains sequenced from one sample in a study of shared clonotypes between healthy human individuals. CD8 cells classed as naive were CD45RO-negative and positively selected for CCR7, excluding terminally differentiated effector memory CD45RA+ cells. Assay: immunoSEQ multiplex PCR; the TCRdb copy retains only in-frame clones and omits some. The sample lists just over 2,000,000 clones; about 95% were seen once. Sequencing input: naive CD8+ T cells sorted from blood. These receptors all stem from a man between 18 and 29 years old in good health.

The V and J genes are TRBV15 and TRBJ1-1; 7 positions agree with TRBD1. Per germline, CDR1 LNHNV and CDR2 YYDKDF (reference sequence). The CDR3 totals 15 residues. After removal of 2 bases from V and 6 bases from J, the junction contained 9 bases not matched to a gene. This chain's CDR3 is CATSRKNRGLAEAFF. The CDR3 coding sequence is TGTGCCACCAGCAGAAAAAACAGGGGCCTGGCTGAAGCTTTCTTT.

The chain joins TRBV7-2 to TRBJ2-1; D not resolved. V was shortened by 1 base and J by 7 bases, with 5 bases between the two germline ends. The CDR3 has 12 amino acids. CDR1 SGHTA and CDR2 FQGNSA come from the germline V gene. CDR3 nucleotides: TGTGCCAGCAGCTTAGAGTGGAATGAGCAGTTCTTC. This codes for CASSLEWNEQFF.

This chain uses TRBV4-1 with TRBJ1-2, with D maybe TRBD1 (5 bases). Looked up from germline, CDR1 is MGHRA and CDR2 is YSYEKL. CDR3 length: 15 amino acids. V gave up 1 base and J gave up 4 bases, with 13 bases separating them. The CDR3: CASSQARDGSYGYTF. Written as DNA, the CDR3 is TGCGCCAGCAGCCAAGCACGGGACGGATCCTATGGCTACACCTTC.

V is TRBV16 and J is TRBJ1-5, with D unclear. The CDR3 loop spans 16 amino acids. Trimming took off 0 bases at V and 3 bases at J, with 12 bases between the two ends. Germline V gives CDR1 KGHSY, CDR2 FQNENV. This chain's CDR3 is CASSQSISTHNQPQHF. The CDR3 DNA reads as TGTGCCAGCAGCCAATCGATTTCGACCCACAATCAGCCCCAGCATTTT.

The gene calls are TRBV4-1 and TRBJ2-7; D gene ambiguous. From germline, CDR1 is MGHRA and CDR2 YSYEKL. The CDR3 has 15 amino acids. The V gene lost 1 base and the J gene lost 3 bases, with 13 bases spanning the gap. The chain's CDR3 is CASSQAGSIGYEQYF. The CDR3 region has the DNA TGCGCCAGCAGCCAAGCCGGTAGTATCGGCTACGAGCAGTACTTC.

This clone was seen once. The chain couples TRBV9 to TRBJ2-3; 13 bases match TRBD2. Trimming removed 0 bases from V and 2 bases from J; junction bases left unmatched: 6. In germline, CDR1 is SGDLS, CDR2 YYNGEE. This CDR3 comprises 18 residues. CDR3 DNA: TGTGCCAGCAGCGTAGGAGGGACTAGCGGGGCCTACACAGATACGCAGTATTTT. Residues: CASSVGGTSGAYTDTQYF.

The V call is TRBV6-1, the J call TRBJ2-3; D remains unclear. Germline CDR1 is MNHNS and CDR2 is SASEGT. Trimming removed 3 bases at V and 4 bases at J, with 8 bases between. This CDR3 region has 13 residues. The CDR3 region has the DNA TGTGCCAGCAGTGAGTCTACAGCAGATACGCAGTATTTT. This codes for CASSESTADTQYF.

On this clone itself: At the DNA level, this CDR3 is encoded by other sequences in the same sample as well. The chain employs TRBV11-2 and TRBJ2-3; D uncertain. The CDR3 runs 13 residues. Germline values: CDR1 SGHAT, CDR2 FQNNGV. Trimming pared 5 bases from V and 2 bases from J, leaving 8 bases between. The CDR3 sequence: CASSPAPTDTQYF. CDR3 coding DNA: TGTGCCAGCAGCCCGGCACCCACAGATACGCAGTATTTT.

This clone was observed a single time. This same CDR3 is encoded by further DNA sequences in the sample. V usage is TRBV11-2 and J usage is TRBJ2-7; 9 bases agree with TRBD1. Losses at the gene ends were 6 bases for V and 3 bases for J; bases not matched to a gene: 3. CDR3 size: 13 residues. Germline loops: CDR1 SGHAT, CDR2 FQNNGV. Here the CDR3 DNA reads TGTGCCAGCAGTTCGACAGGGGGCTACGAGCAGTACTTC. Its protein is CASSSTGGYEQYF.

The chain's CDR3 is CASSQVYHPETYEQYF. CDR3 nucleotides: TGCGCCAGCAGCCAAGTTTATCATCCGGAGACCTACGAGCAGTACTTC. This chain links TRBV4-3 with TRBJ2-7; D is uncertain. The CDR3 loop spans 16 amino acids. The germline V gene encodes CDR1 LGHNA and CDR2 YSLEER. V was shortened by 1 base and J by 2 bases, with 15 bases between the two germline ends.

The V call is TRBV4-3, the J call TRBJ2-5; weak D call: TRBD1 (6 bases). The V end was cut by 0 bases, the J end by 5 bases, with 19 bases between. Germline V lookup: CDR1 LGHNA, CDR2 YSLEER. This CDR3 comprises 17 residues. CDR3 DNA: TGCGCCAGCAGCCAAGATTTCCTAGGGGGAGAGTATGAGACCCAGTACTTC. It codes for CASSQDFLGGEYETQYF.

CDR3 sequence: CASSLMTSGDGETQYF. CDR3 bases: TGTGCCAGCAGCTTAATGACTAGCGGGGACGGGGAGACCCAGTACTTC. This chain connects TRBV5-6 to TRBJ2-5, with 11 nucleotides matching TRBD2. CDR1 and CDR2 from the germline V gene are SGHDT and YYEEEE. The CDR3 loop spans 16 amino acids. Trimming took 2 bases from V and 5 from J; bases not matched to a gene: 8.

V usage is TRBV6-1 and J usage is TRBJ1-1, with a tentative D call TRBD1 (5 bases). Germline values: CDR1 MNHNS, CDR2 SASEGT. The CDR3 is made up of 16 amino acids. Trimming removed 2 bases from V and 3 bases from J, with 16 bases in between. The CDR3 reads CASSEPGGTFDTEAFF. CDR3 nucleotides: TGTGCCAGCAGTGAACCCGGCGGGACCTTCGACACTGAAGCTTTCTTT.

V is TRBV16 and J is TRBJ1-6, with TRBD1 as a possible D gene (6 bases). The CDR3 covers 16 residues. Looked up from germline, CDR1 is KGHSY and CDR2 is FQNENV. The ends were cut back, 3 bases at V and 9 bases at J, with 18 bases in the middle. CDR3 amino acids: CASSHIYQDRSSPLHF. For the CDR3, the DNA is TGTGCCAGCAGCCATATCTATCAGGACAGAAGTTCACCCCTCCACTTT.

The rearrangement joins TRBV9 to TRBJ1-1; D is uncertain. Germline assignment: CDR1 SGDLS and CDR2 YYNGEE. V dropped 0 bases and J dropped 7 bases, with 10 bases sitting between them. The CDR3 spans 13 residues. The CDR3 spells CASSVASGYEAFF. In DNA, the CDR3 is TGTGCCAGCAGCGTAGCTTCCGGTTATGAAGCTTTCTTT.

The rearrangement uses TRBV28 and TRBJ2-7; D gene ambiguous. CDR1 is MDHEN and CDR2 is SYDVKM in the germline V gene. Trimming stripped 7 bases from V and 2 bases from J, with 15 bases between. The CDR3 has 14 amino acids. CDR3 bases: TGTGCCAGCAAACCCGCGGACGGAGCCTACGAGCAGTACTTC. It codes for CASKPADGAYEQYF.

The chain couples TRBV7-9 to TRBJ1-2, with TRBD1 as a possible D gene (5 bases). The CDR3 sequence is 15 residues long. Trimming stripped 1 base from V and 2 bases from J, with 11 bases between. Germline CDR1 and CDR2: SEHNR and FQNEAQ (reference sequence). The CDR3 spells CASSLGPDKNYGYTF. In DNA, the CDR3 is TGTGCCAGCAGCTTAGGACCGGACAAGAACTATGGCTACACCTTC.

This chain uses TRBV6-6 with TRBJ2-1; no reliable D call. V lost 7 bases and J lost 9, with 10 bases in between. Germline V gene sequence: CDR1 MNHNY, CDR2 SVGAGI (reference sequence). The CDR3 contains 11 residues. The CDR3 is CASTPGGEQFF. The CDR3 nucleotides read TGTGCCAGCACCCCGGGTGGTGAGCAGTTCTTC.

The chain has TRBV7-9 and TRBJ1-2; TRBD1 matches at 11 bases. This CDR3 has 18 amino acids. The ends lost 5 bases at V and 7 bases at J; junction bases unmatched: 18. CDR1 and CDR2 (germline): SEHNR, FQNEAQ (reference sequence). The CDR3, as DNA: TGTGCCAGCAGCCCAGCCGGACAGGGGGCTTTGATTCCCGGTGGCTACACCTTC. The encoded protein is CASSPAGQGALIPGGYTF.

This clone was observed a single time. The J gene is TRBJ2-7, the V gene TRBV6-6; D uncertain. Germline V CDR1 and CDR2: MNHNY, SVGAGI (reference sequence). This CDR3 has 14 residues. The V and J ends lost 10 bases and 3 bases respectively, with 19 bases between them. The CDR3 coding sequence is TGTGCCACCTTATTCTCCGCGACTTACTACGAGCAGTACTTC. It translates to CATLFSATYYEQYF.

This chain links TRBV30 with TRBJ2-1; 8 bases agree with TRBD2. The V gene's germline CDR1 is GTSNPN and CDR2 SVGIG (reference sequence). With 4 bases clipped from V and 10 bases from J, the junction kept 3 bases outside the gene matches. The CDR3 has 11 amino acids. Here the CDR3 DNA reads TGTGCCTGGACGGGGGGGTCCGAGCAGTTCTTC. This encodes CAWTGGSEQFF.

V is TRBV11-2 and J is TRBJ2-3, with D possibly being TRBD2 (5 bases). The CDR3 covers 16 residues. Germline values: CDR1 SGHAT, CDR2 FQNNGV. Trimming removed 1 base from V and 2 bases from J, with 13 bases in between. CDR3 sequence: CASSLGSLASTDTQYF. In nucleotides, the CDR3 is TGTGCCAGCAGCTTAGGGTCTCTAGCCTCCACAGATACGCAGTATTTT.

The CDR3 here is CASSDPQGGDYEQYF. As DNA, the CDR3 is TGTGCCAGCAGTGATCCCCAGGGTGGGGACTACGAGCAGTACTTC. The chain carries TRBV2 and TRBJ2-7; tentative D call: TRBD1 (5 bases). The CDR3 covers 15 residues. V dropped 3 bases and J dropped 3 bases, with 15 bases sitting between them. Germline loops: CDR1 SNHLY, CDR2 FYNNEI. Full variable domain (missing parts from reference TRBV2 and TRBJ2-7): EPEVTQTPSHQVTQMGQEVILRCVPISNHLYFYWYRQILGQKVEFLVSFYNNEISEKSEIFDDQFSVERPDGSNFTLKIRSTKLEDSAMYFCASSDPQGGDYEQYFGPGTRLTVT.

This sequence joins TRBV6-6 and TRBJ1-2, with a possible D match to TRBD1 (5 bases). CDR3 length equals 15 residues. The V end was cut by 2 bases, the J end by 0 bases, with 10 bases between. The germline gives CDR1 MNHNY, CDR2 SVGAGI (reference sequence). Here the CDR3 reads CASSYGTVSNYGYTF. DNA of the CDR3: TGTGCCAGCAGTTACGGGACGGTCTCTAACTATGGCTACACCTTC.

CDR3 loop: CASSLLGGGEYEQFF. In DNA form, the CDR3 reads TGTGCCAGCAGCTTGTTGGGCGGGGGAGAGTATGAGCAGTTCTTC. The chain joins TRBV5-6 to TRBJ2-1; 7 bases fit TRBD2. The length of the CDR3 is 15 residues. The V and J ends lost 1 base and 8 bases, in that order; junction bases with no gene match: 9. CDR1 SGHDT and CDR2 YYEEEE come from the germline V gene. Variable domain in full (rest from reference TRBV5-6 and TRBJ2-1): DAGVTQSPTHLIKTRGQQVTLRCSPKSGHDTVSWYQQALGQGPQFIFQYYEEEERQRGNFPDRFSGHQFPNYSSELNVNALLLGDSALYLCASSLLGGGEYEQFFGPGTRLTVL.

The rearrangement links TRBV10-1 to TRBJ2-5; tentative D call: TRBD2 (6 bases). V was pared by 1 base and J by 2 bases, with 11 bases between. This CDR3 spans 15 amino acids. Germline CDR1 and CDR2: WNHNN and SYGVQD (reference sequence). The CDR3 protein is CASSELAAGQETQYF. DNA for the CDR3: TGCGCCAGCAGTGAGTTAGCGGCGGGGCAAGAGACCCAGTACTTC.

The gene calls are TRBV6-5 and TRBJ1-2, with a weak D call TRBD1 (5 bases). The CDR3 runs 14 residues. Trimming shortened V by 5 bases and J by 8 bases, and 18 bases separated the two germline ends. Germline V gives CDR1 MNHEY, CDR2 SVGAGI. DNA of the CDR3: TGTGCCAGCAGTCCGGGACTCCCCGGGAACGGCTACACCTTC. Its protein is CASSPGLPGNGYTF.

The genes are TRBV5-1 and TRBJ2-1; tentatively, D is TRBD1 (6 bases). The V gene lost 4 bases and the J gene lost 7 bases, with 15 bases spanning the gap. The CDR3 contains 14 residues. In germline, CDR1 is SGHRS, CDR2 YFSETQ. CDR3 sequence: CASSTTGMGNEQFF. CDR3 bases: TGCGCCAGCAGCACCACAGGGATGGGGAATGAGCAGTTCTTC. The whole variable domain, filled in from reference TRBV5-1 and TRBJ2-1, reads KAGVTQTPRYLIKTRGQQVTLSCSPISGHRSVSWYQQTPGQGLQFLFEYFSETQRNKGNFPGRFSGRQFSNSRSEMNVSTLELGDSALYLCASSTTGMGNEQFFGPGTRLTVL.

This clone was seen a few times. The chain is built from TRBV2 and TRBJ2-2; the D gene is possibly TRBD2 (6 bases). V gave up 10 bases and J gave up 0 bases, with 18 bases separating them. The CDR3 is 16 amino acids. The V gene's germline CDR1 is SNHLY and CDR2 FYNNEI. The CDR3 DNA reads TGTGCCACCTCCCGGGCTAGCGAAGCGAACACCGGGGAGCTGTTTTTT. Amino acid sequence: CATSRASEANTGELFF.

The chain joins TRBV19 to TRBJ1-1, with 8 nucleotides matching TRBD1. The CDR3 has 13 amino acids. CDR1 is LNHDA and CDR2 is SQIVND in the germline V gene (reference sequence). V trimming: 5 bases; J trimming: 7 bases; junction bases outside the gene matches: 6. The CDR3 reads CASSVTGVSEAFF. The DNA of the CDR3 is TGTGCCAGTAGTGTGACAGGGGTTAGTGAAGCTTTCTTT. Based on the CDR3 plus reference TRBV19 and TRBJ1-1, the full variable domain is DGGITQSPKYLFRKEGQNVTLSCEQNLNHDAMYWYRQDPGQGLRLIYYSQIVNDFQKGDIAEGYSVSREKKESFPLTVTSAQKNPTAFYLCASSVTGVSEAFFGQGTRLTVV.